This T cell receptor (beta chain) is drawn from a study of metastatic and nonmetastatic thyroid tumors. The table lists this clone with many counts. TCRdb recomputed clones from the PCR reads via MiXCR. The sample carries roughly 89,000 clones, under 15% recorded once. None of the patients had undergone any treatment ahead of thyroid surgery. This TCR came from a female donor with papillary thyroid cancer or a benign thyroid nodule (not recorded which). Some clones in this sample may be carry-over from other donors' samples. The sample consisted of tumor tissue.

The DNA of the CDR3 is TGTGCCAGCAGTTTGAGTCAGGGGCTCAGCAATGAGCAGTTCTTC. This gives the protein CASSLSQGLSNEQFF. The V and J genes are TRBV12-3 or TRBV12-4 and TRBJ2-1; D perhaps matches TRBD1 (6 bases). CDR3 size: 15 residues. V was cut by 3 bases and J by 6 bases, with 15 bases left in between.